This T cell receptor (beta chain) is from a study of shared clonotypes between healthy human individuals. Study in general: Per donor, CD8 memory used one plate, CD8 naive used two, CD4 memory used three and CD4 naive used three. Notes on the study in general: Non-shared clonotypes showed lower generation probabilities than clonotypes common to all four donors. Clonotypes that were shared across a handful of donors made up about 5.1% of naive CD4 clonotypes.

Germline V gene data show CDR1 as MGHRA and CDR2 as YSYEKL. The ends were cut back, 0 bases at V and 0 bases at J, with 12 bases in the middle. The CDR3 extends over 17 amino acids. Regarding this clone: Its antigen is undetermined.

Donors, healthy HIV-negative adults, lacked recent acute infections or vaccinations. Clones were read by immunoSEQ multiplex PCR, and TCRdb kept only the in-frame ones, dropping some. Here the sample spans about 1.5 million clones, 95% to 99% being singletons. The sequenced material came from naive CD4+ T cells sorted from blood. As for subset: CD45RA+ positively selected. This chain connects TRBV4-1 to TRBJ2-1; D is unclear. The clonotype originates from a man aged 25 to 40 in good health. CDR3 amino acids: CASSQDLGQSSYNEQFF. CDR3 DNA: TGCGCCAGCAGCCAAGATCTAGGGCAGAGCTCCTACAATGAGCAGTTCTTC.